The 14 T cell receptor beta chains below come from one sample, sequenced in a study of blood T cell repertoires in COVID-19. Method: immunoSEQ multiplex PCR; TCRdb's copy keeps in-frame clones and lacks some. The profile shows 230,000 or so clones, 88% of them singletons. Material for sequencing was PBMCs or T cells enriched from blood (not recorded which). The receptors shown here come from a woman aged 30 to 39 who had recovered from COVID-19.

This clone was found a few times. This chain connects TRBV5-5 to TRBJ2-1; no firm D call. Germline V CDR1 and CDR2: SGHKS, YYEKEE (reference sequence). The CDR3 totals 14 residues. Between the trimmed V and J ends, which lost 5 bases and 0 bases, there was a span of 9 bases. CDR3 in DNA: TGTGCCAGCAGACCGATGAGCTCCTACAATGAGCAGTTCTTC. It encodes CASRPMSSYNEQFF.

This chain links TRBV5-1 with TRBJ2-5; D is ambiguous. Trimming took off 4 bases at V and 5 bases at J, with 15 bases between the two ends. CDR3 size: 14 residues. Germline V gene sequence: CDR1 SGHRS, CDR2 YFSETQ. This CDR3 is CASSDTAGMETQYF. In DNA, the CDR3 is TGCGCCAGCAGCGATACTGCAGGAATGGAGACCCAGTACTTC.

This chain uses TRBV11-2 with TRBJ2-3; 9 nucleotides align to TRBD2. The CDR3 has 16 amino acids. The junction had 4 bases not matched to a gene; V was cut back by 1 base and J by 2 bases. The V gene's germline CDR1 is SGHAT and CDR2 FQNNGV. CDR3 residues: CASSLGLAVTTDTQYF. CDR3 coding DNA: TGTGCCAGCAGCTTAGGACTAGCGGTAACCACAGATACGCAGTATTTT. The full variable domain, its missing parts supplied by reference TRBV11-2 and TRBJ2-3, is EAGVAQSPRYKIIEKRQSVAFWCNPISGHATLYWYQQILGQGPKLLIQFQNNGVVDDSQLPKDRFSAERLKGVDSTLKIQPAKLEDSAVYLCASSLGLAVTTDTQYFGPGTRLTVL.

The J gene is TRBJ2-7, the V gene TRBV1; TRBD2, as called in the table, went unchecked against the DNA. TRBV1 is assigned pseudogene status. The CDR3 is 15 residues long. The CDR3 protein is CTRGGRREKAYEQYF. Here the CDR3 DNA reads TGCACCAGAGGAGGGAGGAGGGAAAAAGCCTACGAGCAGTACTTC.

This clone was picked up one time. J is TRBJ1-1 and V is TRBV11-1, with 9 positions matching TRBD1. In germline, CDR1 is SGHAT, CDR2 FQDESV (reference sequence). The V gene end was trimmed by 3 bases and the J gene end by 5 bases; junction bases not matched to a gene: 4. This CDR3 contains 14 residues. The CDR3, as DNA: TGTGCCAGCAGCTTCGGGACAGGGAATACTGAAGCTTTCTTT. Its translation is CASSFGTGNTEAFF. Full variable domain (missing parts from reference TRBV11-1 and TRBJ1-1): EAEVAQSPRYKITEKSQAVAFWCDPISGHATLYWYRQILGQGPELLVQFQDESVVDDSQLPKDRFSAERLKGVDSTLKIQPAELGDSAMYLCASSFGTGNTEAFFGQGTRLTVV.

The rearrangement joins TRBV11-3 to TRBJ2-7, with D perhaps TRBD1 (6 bases). The CDR3 has 15 amino acids. V was trimmed by 3 bases and J by 6 bases, leaving 18 bases between them. In germline, CDR1 is SGHNT, CDR2 YENEEA. This CDR3 reads CASSFRGPRAGEQYF. CDR3 bases: TGTGCCAGCAGCTTCAGGGGCCCCAGGGCTGGCGAGCAGTACTTC. Looking up the rest from reference TRBV11-3 and TRBJ2-7 gives the full variable domain: EAGVVQSPRYKIIEKKQPVAFWCNPISGHNTLYWYLQNLGQGPELLIRYENEEAVDDSQLPKDRFSAERLKGVDSTLKIQPAELGDSAVYLCASSFRGPRAGEQYFGPGTRLTVT.

V gene TRBV27 combines with J gene TRBJ1-2, with D maybe TRBD1 (6 bases). This CDR3 region has 13 residues. The V end lost 6 bases, the J end lost 7 bases, and 15 bases lay between the germline ends. Germline assignment: CDR1 MNHEY and CDR2 SMNVEV (reference sequence). CDR3 region: CASSLGGVTGYTF. DNA of the CDR3: TGTGCCAGCAGCCTAGGGGGGGTCACTGGCTACACCTTC.

The J gene is TRBJ2-5, the V gene TRBV7-2; D possibly corresponds to TRBD1 (6 bases). Germline CDR1 and CDR2: SGHTA and FQGNSA. The CDR3 extends over 13 amino acids. V shed 5 bases and J shed 7 bases, with 14 bases lying between them. This chain's CDR3 is CASSQTGTATQYF. The DNA of the CDR3 is TGTGCCAGCAGCCAAACAGGGACGGCGACCCAGTACTTC.

The chain recombines TRBV6-2 or TRBV6-3 with TRBJ2-7; 7 bases are shared with TRBD2. Germline CDR1 and CDR2: MNHEY and SVGEGT. The V segment lost 0 bases and the J segment 6 bases; nucleotides outside the gene matches: 2. CDR3 length equals 13 residues. The CDR3 protein is CASSYSGGIEQYF. CDR3 bases: TGTGCCAGCAGTTACTCGGGAGGGATCGAGCAGTACTTC.

This chain uses TRBV3-1 (or the pseudogene TRBV3-2) with TRBJ2-3; 13 nucleotides line up with TRBD2. Germline-derived CDR1 and CDR2 are LGHDT and YNNKEL (reference sequence). The CDR3 is made up of 17 amino acids. V was pared by 3 bases and J by 4 bases, with 7 bases of the junction left unmatched. The CDR3 DNA reads as TGTGCCAGCAGCCACGGGATACTAGCGGGGGGGCCAGATACGCAGTATTTT. This codes for CASSHGILAGGPDTQYF.

The chain recombines TRBV4-3 with TRBJ2-7; 8 bases match TRBD1. This CDR3 is 17 amino acids long. V trimming: 0 bases; J trimming: 3 bases; junction bases outside the gene matches: 10. CDR1 and CDR2 (germline): LGHNA, YSLEER. This chain's CDR3 is CASSQDEWKDRVYEQYF. The CDR3 DNA is TGCGCCAGCAGCCAAGATGAATGGAAGGACAGGGTCTACGAGCAGTACTTC.

The chain recombines TRBV11-2 with TRBJ1-4; D is unresolved. Between the trimmed V and J ends, which lost 5 bases and 8 bases, there was a span of 12 bases. This CDR3 spans 13 amino acids. Germline loops: CDR1 SGHAT, CDR2 FQNNGV. The CDR3 loop is CASSPQAREKLFF. In nucleotides, the CDR3 is TGTGCCAGCAGCCCCCAGGCCAGGGAAAAACTGTTTTTT. Drawing the rest from reference TRBV11-2 and TRBJ1-4, the complete variable domain is EAGVAQSPRYKIIEKRQSVAFWCNPISGHATLYWYQQILGQGPKLLIQFQNNGVVDDSQLPKDRFSAERLKGVDSTLKIQPAKLEDSAVYLCASSPQAREKLFFGSGTQLSVL.

The gene calls are TRBV2 and TRBJ1-1; D is unresolved. The germline gives CDR1 SNHLY, CDR2 FYNNEI. Trimming removed 3 bases at V and 4 bases at J, with 12 bases between. The CDR3 length is 14 residues. CDR3 amino acids: CASSDIVGVTEAFF. The CDR3 DNA follows: TGTGCCAGCAGTGATATTGTAGGAGTCACTGAAGCTTTCTTT.

The gene calls are TRBV24-1 and TRBJ1-5, with a possible D match to TRBD1 (5 bases). Germline assignment: CDR1 KGHDR and CDR2 SFDVKD. The CDR3 runs 11 residues. Trimming cost V 9 bases and J 5 bases, with 7 bases left between them. The CDR3 sequence: CATGGDQPQHF. CDR3 sequence (DNA): TGTGCCACCGGAGGGGATCAGCCCCAGCATTTT.